The clone carrying this T cell receptor beta chain was recorded a few times. This sample was included in a study of T cells in Graves' hyperthyroidism and ophthalmopathy. Trimming at V came to 1 base and at J to 0 bases, leaving 7 bases not matched to a gene. The germline V gene encodes CDR1 LNHDA and CDR2 SQIVND (reference sequence). The CDR3 is made up of 17 amino acids. Regions amplified from RNA transcripts were the TCR beta CDR3 regions. HTBI primers drove first-round RT-PCR of the TCR CDR3. A single record per CDR3 protein comes from TCRdb applying MiXCR to the multiplex PCR reads. The sample includes roughly 710,000 distinct CDR3 sequences, just over 35% seen only once; the top ten take roughly 30%.

Sequencing used blood. The source of this sequence is a woman aged 40 to 49 with Graves' hyperthyroidism. The chain is built from TRBV19 and TRBJ2-5; 8 bases map to TRBD2. CDR3 amino acids: CASSIGGSGEDQETQYF. The CDR3 region has the DNA TGTGCCAGTAGTATAGGAGGTAGCGGGGAAGACCAAGAGACCCAGTACTTC.